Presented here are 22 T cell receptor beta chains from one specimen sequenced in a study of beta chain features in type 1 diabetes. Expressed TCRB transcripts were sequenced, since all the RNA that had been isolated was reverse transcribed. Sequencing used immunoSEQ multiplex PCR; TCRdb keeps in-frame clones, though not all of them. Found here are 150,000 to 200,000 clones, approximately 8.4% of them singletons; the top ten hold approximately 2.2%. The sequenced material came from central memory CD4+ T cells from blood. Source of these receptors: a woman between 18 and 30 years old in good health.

In DNA, the CDR3 is TGTGCCAGCAGTGATCAGGGGTACTATGGCTACACCTTC. It translates to CASSDQGYYGYTF. V gene TRBV2 combines with J gene TRBJ1-2; possibly TRBD1 for D (6 bases). The germline V gene has CDR1 SNHLY and CDR2 FYNNEI. Trimming cost V 3 bases and J 3 bases, with 8 bases left between them. The CDR3 has 13 residues.

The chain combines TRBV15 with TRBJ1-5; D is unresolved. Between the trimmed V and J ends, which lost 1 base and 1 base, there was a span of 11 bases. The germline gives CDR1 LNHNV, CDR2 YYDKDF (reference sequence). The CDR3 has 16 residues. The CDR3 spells CATSRAPVGSNQPQHF. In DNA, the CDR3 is TGTGCCACCAGCAGAGCCCCCGTGGGCAGCAATCAGCCCCAGCATTTT.

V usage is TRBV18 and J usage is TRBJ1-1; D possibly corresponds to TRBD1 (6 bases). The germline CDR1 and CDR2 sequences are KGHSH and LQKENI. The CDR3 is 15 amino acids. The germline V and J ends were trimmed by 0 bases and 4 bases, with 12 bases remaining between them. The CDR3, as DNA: TGTGCCAGCTCACCACCGAACAGGGTGAGCACTGAAGCTTTCTTT. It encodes CASSPPNRVSTEAFF.

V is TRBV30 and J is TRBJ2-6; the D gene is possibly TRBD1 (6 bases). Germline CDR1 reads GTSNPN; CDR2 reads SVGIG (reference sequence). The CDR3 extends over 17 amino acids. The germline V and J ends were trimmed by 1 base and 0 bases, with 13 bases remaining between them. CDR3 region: CAWSAMGASSGANVLTF. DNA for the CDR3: TGTGCCTGGAGTGCTATGGGGGCTAGCTCTGGGGCCAACGTCCTGACTTTC.

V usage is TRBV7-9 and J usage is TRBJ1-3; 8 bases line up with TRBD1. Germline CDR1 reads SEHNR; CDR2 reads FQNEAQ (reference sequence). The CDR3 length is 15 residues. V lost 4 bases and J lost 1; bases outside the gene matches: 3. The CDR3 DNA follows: TGTGCCAGCAGCTCTCAGGGGGCATCTGGAAACACCATATATTTT. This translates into CASSSQGASGNTIYF.

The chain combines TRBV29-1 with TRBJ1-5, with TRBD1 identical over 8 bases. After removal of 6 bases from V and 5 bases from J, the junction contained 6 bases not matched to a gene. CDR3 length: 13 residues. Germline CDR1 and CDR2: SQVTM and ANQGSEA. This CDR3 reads CSVRGQADQPQHF. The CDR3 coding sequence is TGCAGCGTCCGGGGACAGGCGGATCAGCCCCAGCATTTT.

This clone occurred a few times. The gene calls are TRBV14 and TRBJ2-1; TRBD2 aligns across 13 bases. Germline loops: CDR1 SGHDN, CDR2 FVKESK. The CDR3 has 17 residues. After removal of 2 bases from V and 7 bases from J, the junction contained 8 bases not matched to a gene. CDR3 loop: CASSQRRTSGSVNEQFF. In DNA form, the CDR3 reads TGTGCCAGCAGCCAACGCCGGACTAGCGGGAGTGTAAATGAGCAGTTCTTC. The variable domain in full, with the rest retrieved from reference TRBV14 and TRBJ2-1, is EAGVTQFPSHSVIEKGQTVTLRCDPISGHDNLYWYRRVMGKEIKFLLHFVKESKQDESGMPNNRFLAERTGGTYSTLKVQPAELEDSGVYFCASSQRRTSGSVNEQFFGPGTRLTVL.

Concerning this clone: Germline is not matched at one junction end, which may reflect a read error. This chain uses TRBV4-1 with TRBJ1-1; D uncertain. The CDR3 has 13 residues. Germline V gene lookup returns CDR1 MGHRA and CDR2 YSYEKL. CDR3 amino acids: CASSQEISGLPFF. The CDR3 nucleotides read TGTGCCAGCAGCCAAGAAATTTCGGGTTTGCCTTTCTTT.

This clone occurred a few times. The CDR3 nucleotides read TGTGCCAGCAGCTCAGAGGGAAAATATGGCTACACCTTC. It yields the protein CASSSEGKYGYTF. This chain links TRBV7-2 with TRBJ1-2; D uncertain. Trimming took 4 bases from V and 5 from J, leaving 11 bases between them. CDR3 size: 13 residues. CDR1 is SGHTA and CDR2 is FQGNSA in the germline V gene.

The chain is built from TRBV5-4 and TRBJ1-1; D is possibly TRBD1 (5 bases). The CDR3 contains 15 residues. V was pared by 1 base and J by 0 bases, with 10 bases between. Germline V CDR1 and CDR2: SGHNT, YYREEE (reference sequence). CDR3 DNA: TGTGCCAGCAGCTTGTCGGGCAGGGTGAACACTGAAGCTTTCTTT. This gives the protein CASSLSGRVNTEAFF.

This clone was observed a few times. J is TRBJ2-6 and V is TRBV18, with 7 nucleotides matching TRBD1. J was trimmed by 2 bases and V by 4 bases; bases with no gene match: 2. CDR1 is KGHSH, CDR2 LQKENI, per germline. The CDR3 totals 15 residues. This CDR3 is CASSLQGTGANVLTF. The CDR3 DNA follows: TGTGCCAGCTCACTACAGGGGACTGGGGCCAACGTCCTGACTTTC.

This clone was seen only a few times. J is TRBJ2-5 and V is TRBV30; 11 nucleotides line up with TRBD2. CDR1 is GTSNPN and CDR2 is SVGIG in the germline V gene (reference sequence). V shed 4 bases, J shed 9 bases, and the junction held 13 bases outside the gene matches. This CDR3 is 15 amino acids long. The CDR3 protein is CAWTTSGSAARPQYF. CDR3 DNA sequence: TGTGCCTGGACTACTAGCGGGAGTGCGGCGAGGCCCCAGTACTTC.

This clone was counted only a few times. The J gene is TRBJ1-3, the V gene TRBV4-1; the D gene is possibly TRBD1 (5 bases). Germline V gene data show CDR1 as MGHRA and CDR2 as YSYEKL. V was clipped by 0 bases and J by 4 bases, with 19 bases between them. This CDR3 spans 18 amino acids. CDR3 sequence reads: CASSQDSFLGGPGNTIYF. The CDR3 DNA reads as TGCGCCAGCAGCCAAGATTCGTTCTTGGGGGGTCCCGGAAACACCATATATTTT.

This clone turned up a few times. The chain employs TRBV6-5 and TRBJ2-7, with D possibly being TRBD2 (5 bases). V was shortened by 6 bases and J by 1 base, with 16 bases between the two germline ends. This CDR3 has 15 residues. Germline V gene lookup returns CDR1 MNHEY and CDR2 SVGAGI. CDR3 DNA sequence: TGTGCCAGCAGCCCAGCGGACTTCACTTCCTACGAGCAGTACTTC. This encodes CASSPADFTSYEQYF.

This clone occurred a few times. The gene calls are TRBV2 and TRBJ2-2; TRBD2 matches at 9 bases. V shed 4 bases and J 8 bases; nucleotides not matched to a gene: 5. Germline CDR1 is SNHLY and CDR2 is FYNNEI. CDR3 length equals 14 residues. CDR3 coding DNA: TGTGCCAGCAGTGCGCGGGGGGGATCTGGGGAGCTGTTTTTT. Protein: CASSARGGSGELFF.

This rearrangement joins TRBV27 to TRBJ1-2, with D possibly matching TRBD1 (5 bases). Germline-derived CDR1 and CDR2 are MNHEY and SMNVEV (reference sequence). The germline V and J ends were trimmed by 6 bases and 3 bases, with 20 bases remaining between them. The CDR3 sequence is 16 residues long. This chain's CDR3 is CASSLSAGGGDYGYTF. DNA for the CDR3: TGTGCCAGCAGCCTCTCCGCCGGCGGGGGAGACTATGGCTACACCTTC.

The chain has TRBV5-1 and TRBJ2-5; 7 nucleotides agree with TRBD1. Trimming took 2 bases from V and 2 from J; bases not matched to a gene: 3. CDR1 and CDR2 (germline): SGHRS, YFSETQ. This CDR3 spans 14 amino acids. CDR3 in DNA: TGCGCCAGCAGCTTTGGACAGGCTCAAGAGACCCAGTACTTC. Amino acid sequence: CASSFGQAQETQYF.

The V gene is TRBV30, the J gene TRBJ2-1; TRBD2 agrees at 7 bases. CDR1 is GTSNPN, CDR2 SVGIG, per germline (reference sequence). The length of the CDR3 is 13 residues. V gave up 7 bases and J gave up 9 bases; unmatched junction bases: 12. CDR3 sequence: CALTSRLGVEQFF. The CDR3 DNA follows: TGTGCCTTGACTAGCAGACTTGGGGTTGAGCAGTTCTTC.

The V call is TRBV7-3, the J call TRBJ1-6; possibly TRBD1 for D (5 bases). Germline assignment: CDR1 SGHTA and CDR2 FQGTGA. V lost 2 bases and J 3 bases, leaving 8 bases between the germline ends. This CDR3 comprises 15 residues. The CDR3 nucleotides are TGTGCCAGCAGCTTAGAAACAGGCTATAATTCACCCCTCCACTTT. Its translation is CASSLETGYNSPLHF.

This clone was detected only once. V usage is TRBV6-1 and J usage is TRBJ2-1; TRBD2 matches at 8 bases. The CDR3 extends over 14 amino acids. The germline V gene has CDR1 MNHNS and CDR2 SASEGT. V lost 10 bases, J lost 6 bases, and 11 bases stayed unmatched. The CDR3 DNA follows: TGTGCCACGAAAGGGGCGAGCGGGAGCAATGAGCAGTTCTTC. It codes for CATKGASGSNEQFF.

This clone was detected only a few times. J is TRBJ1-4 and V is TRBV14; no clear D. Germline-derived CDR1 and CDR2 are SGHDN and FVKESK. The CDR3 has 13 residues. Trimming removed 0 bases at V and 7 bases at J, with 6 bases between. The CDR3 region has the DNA TGTGCCAGCAGCCAAGATTGGGCTGAAAAACTGTTTTTT. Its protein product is CASSQDWAEKLFF.

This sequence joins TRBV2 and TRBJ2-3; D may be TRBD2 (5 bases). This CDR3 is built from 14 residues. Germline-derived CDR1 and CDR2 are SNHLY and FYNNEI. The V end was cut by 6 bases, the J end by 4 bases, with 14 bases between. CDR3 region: CASSPRPGSDTQYF. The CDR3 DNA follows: TGTGCCAGCAGCCCTAGACCGGGGTCAGATACGCAGTATTTT. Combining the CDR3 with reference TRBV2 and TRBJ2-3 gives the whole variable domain EPEVTQTPSHQVTQMGQEVILRCVPISNHLYFYWYRQILGQKVEFLVSFYNNEISEKSEIFDDQFSVERPDGSNFTLKIRSTKLEDSAMYFCASSPRPGSDTQYFGPGTRLTVL.